This passage covers 13 T cell receptor beta chains from one sample sequenced in a study of cytomegalovirus exposure and HLA in healthy donors. The study ran its PCR with 60 Vbeta and 13 Jbeta primers. Sequencing used immunoSEQ multiplex PCR; TCRdb keeps in-frame clones, though not all of them. The data show about 36,000 clones, with about 72% seen just once and just over 6.5% held by the top ten. The sequencing input was PBMCs. Source of these receptors: a man aged 25 to 45 in good health and CMV-seronegative.

A note on this clone: Other DNA sequences in the same sample also yield this CDR3. This rearrangement joins TRBV10-1 to TRBJ2-3, with D perhaps matching TRBD2 (5 bases). V lost 2 bases and J 0 bases, leaving 6 bases between the germline ends. The CDR3 covers 14 residues. Germline V gene sequence: CDR1 WNHNN, CDR2 SYGVQD (reference sequence). The CDR3, as DNA: TGCGCCAGCAGTGAGGCGGGTAGCACAGATACGCAGTATTTT. It translates to CASSEAGSTDTQYF.

CDR3 in amino acids: CASSLGDTSNQPQHF. The CDR3 bases are TGTGCCAGCAGCTTAGGGGACACTAGCAATCAGCCCCAGCATTTT. The chain is built from TRBV7-2 and TRBJ1-5; possibly TRBD1 for D (6 bases). Trimming took 1 base from V and 0 from J, leaving 7 bases between them. CDR1 is SGHTA, CDR2 FQGNSA, per germline. CDR3 size: 15 residues.

This chain connects TRBV5-6 to TRBJ2-7, with a possible D match to TRBD1 (6 bases). From germline, CDR1 is SGHDT and CDR2 YYEEEE. V lost 5 bases and J 4 bases, leaving 16 bases between the germline ends. This CDR3 is 14 amino acids long. The CDR3 spells CASSFGSQGYEQYF. CDR3 nucleotide sequence: TGTGCCAGCAGTTTCGGATCACAGGGATACGAGCAGTACTTC.

As regards this clone: A junction end diverges from the germline sequence, so it may reflect a read error. Written as DNA, the CDR3 is TGCAGCGTGGAAGCTAGCACAGATACGCAGTATTTT. Its translation is CSVEASTDTQYF. The chain links TRBV29-1 to TRBJ2-3; D not resolved. This CDR3 has 12 residues. CDR1 is SQVTM, CDR2 ANQGSEA, per germline.

The J gene is TRBJ1-2, the V gene TRBV6-5, with no clear D. Germline V gives CDR1 MNHEY, CDR2 SVGAGI. V was clipped by 6 bases and J by 11 bases, with 16 bases between them. The CDR3 has 12 residues. This chain's CDR3 is CASSDTAGRYTF. As DNA, the CDR3 is TGTGCCAGCAGCGACACGGCCGGTCGGTACACCTTC.

This chain joins TRBV6-5 and TRBJ2-1; 8 bases agree with TRBD1. The V gene's germline CDR1 is MNHEY and CDR2 SVGAGI. The CDR3 length is 13 residues. J was trimmed by 8 bases and V by 9 bases; bases with no gene match: 9. CDR3 loop: CARWTGRFHEQFF. DNA for the CDR3: TGTGCCAGGTGGACAGGGAGGTTCCATGAGCAGTTCTTC.

This clone has only a few counts. For the CDR3, the DNA is TGCGCCAGCAGTGAGGACAGTAAATCGCGGGCTTTCTTT. Its protein is CASSEDSKSRAFF. The V call is TRBV10-1, the J call TRBJ1-1; TRBD1 might be the D (5 bases). There are 13 residues in the CDR3. Trimming shortened V by 2 bases and J by 11 bases, and 15 bases separated the two germline ends. The germline CDR1 and CDR2 sequences are WNHNN and SYGVQD (reference sequence).

The count of this clone is one. The V and J genes are TRBV6-5 and TRBJ1-1; D unresolved. This CDR3 spans 13 amino acids. Trimming took 6 bases from V and 3 from J, leaving 11 bases between them. Germline CDR1 and CDR2: MNHEY and SVGAGI. CDR3 residues: CASSPDEDTEAFF. Written as DNA, the CDR3 is TGTGCCAGCAGCCCGGATGAGGACACTGAAGCTTTCTTT.

The rearrangement joins TRBV11-3 to TRBJ2-1; 11 bases match TRBD1. The germline V gene encodes CDR1 SGHNT and CDR2 YENEEA. The V gene end was trimmed by 5 bases and the J gene end by 8 bases; junction bases not matched to a gene: 8. The CDR3 runs 15 residues. The CDR3, as DNA: TGTGCCAGCAGCGACAGGACAGGGGGCGTGGATGAGCAGTTCTTC. As protein: CASSDRTGGVDEQFF.

The chain is built from TRBV29-1 and TRBJ1-2; D perhaps matches TRBD1 (5 bases). The CDR3 has 11 residues. V was trimmed by 6 bases and J by 6 bases, leaving 11 bases between them. Germline V CDR1 and CDR2: SQVTM, ANQGSEA. For the CDR3, the DNA is TGCAGCGTCGGGACTGGCGATGGCTACACCTTC. It translates to CSVGTGDGYTF.

This clone was seen a few times. For the CDR3, the DNA is TGTGCCAGCAGAAAAATGACAGGAACCCGAAACACCATATATTTT. It encodes CASRKMTGTRNTIYF. The V gene is TRBV13, the J gene TRBJ1-3; perhaps TRBD1 as D (6 bases). V lost 6 bases and J lost 5, with 17 bases in between. The germline gives CDR1 PRHDT, CDR2 FYEKMQ (reference sequence). The CDR3 has 15 amino acids.

The V gene is TRBV10-2, the J gene TRBJ1-2; 7 bases agree with TRBD1. The CDR3 spans 14 residues. The J segment lost 5 bases and the V segment lost 2 bases, leaving 5 bases of the junction unmatched. The germline V gene encodes CDR1 WSHSY and CDR2 SAAADI. CDR3 region: CASSENRGGYGYTF. The CDR3 DNA follows: TGCGCCAGCAGTGAGAACAGGGGTGGTTATGGCTACACCTTC.

This clone was counted between two and nine times. The V and J genes are TRBV9 and TRBJ1-1, with D unresolved. The V end lost 5 bases, the J end lost 5 bases, and 16 bases lay between the germline ends. Germline V gene data show CDR1 as SGDLS and CDR2 as YYNGEE. This CDR3 comprises 14 residues. CDR3 coding DNA: TGTGCCAGCAGGGAGACCTCGGGGAATACTGAAGCTTTCTTT. This codes for CASRETSGNTEAFF. Full variable domain (remainder filled in from reference TRBV9 and TRBJ1-1): DSGVTQTPKHLITATGQRVTLRCSPRSGDLSVYWYQQSLDQGLQFLIQYYNGEERAKGNILERFSAQQFPDLHSELNLSSLELGDSALYFCASRETSGNTEAFFGQGTRLTVV.